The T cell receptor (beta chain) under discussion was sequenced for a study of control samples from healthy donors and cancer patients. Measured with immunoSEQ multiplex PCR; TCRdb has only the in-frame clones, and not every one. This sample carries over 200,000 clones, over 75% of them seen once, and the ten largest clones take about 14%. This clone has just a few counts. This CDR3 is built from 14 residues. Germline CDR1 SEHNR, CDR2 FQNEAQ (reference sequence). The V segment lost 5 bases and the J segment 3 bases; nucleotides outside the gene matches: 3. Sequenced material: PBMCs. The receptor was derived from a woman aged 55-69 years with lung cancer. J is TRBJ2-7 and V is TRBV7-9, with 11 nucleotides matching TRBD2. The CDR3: CASSLGLAGYEQYF. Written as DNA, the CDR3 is TGTGCCAGCAGCCTCGGACTAGCGGGCTACGAGCAGTACTTC.